Shown below are 18 T cell receptor beta chains from a single sample sequenced in a study of T cells in Graves' hyperthyroidism and ophthalmopathy. RNA transcripts were the template for amplifying TCR beta CDR3 regions. Primed by the HTBI set, a first-round RT-PCR was run on the TCR CDR3. TCRdb re-derived calls from the multiplex PCR reads in MiXCR, one entry per CDR3 protein. The table lists 500,000 to 600,000 distinct CDR3 sequences, around 46% of them singletons. What was sequenced was peripheral blood or thyroid tissue (not recorded which). The source of these receptors is an adult woman with Graves' disease, either hyperthyroidism or ophthalmopathy (not recorded which).

In its sample, this clonotype was seen many times. V is TRBV19 and J is TRBJ1-2; D remains unclear. V was clipped by 7 bases and J by 4 bases, with 13 bases between them. The germline gives CDR1 LNHDA, CDR2 SQIVND (reference sequence). This CDR3 region has 13 residues. Here the CDR3 reads CASTALEVYGYTF. CDR3 nucleotide sequence: TGTGCCAGTACCGCCCTGGAGGTCTATGGCTACACCTTC.

This clonotype was recorded once. One junction end disagrees with the germline gene, perhaps due to a read error. This rearrangement joins TRBV20-1 to TRBJ1-1; D is perhaps TRBD1 (6 bases). The CDR3 sequence is 15 residues long. Looked up from germline, CDR1 is DFQATT and CDR2 is SNEGSKA (reference sequence). The CDR3: CSARIQGGRNAEAFF. CDR3 DNA sequence: TGCAGTGCTAGAATACAGGGCGGTCGGAACGCTGAAGCTTTCTTT.

This rearrangement joins TRBV19 to TRBJ1-2; D not resolved. The CDR3 contains 13 residues. V gave up 4 bases and J gave up 2 bases, with 8 bases separating them. Germline assignment: CDR1 LNHDA and CDR2 SQIVND (reference sequence). Here the CDR3 DNA reads TGTGCCAGTAGTAGTGGACCAAACTATGGCTACACCTTC. Protein product: CASSSGPNYGYTF.

There are a few counts of this clonotype. The chain couples TRBV7-2 to TRBJ2-5; D is unresolved. Between the trimmed V and J ends, which lost 1 base and 5 bases, there was a span of 11 bases. The CDR3 has 14 residues. Germline V gene data show CDR1 as SGHTA and CDR2 as FQGNSA. The CDR3 region has the DNA TGTGCCAGCAGCTTAGGGCTAGTCGTGGAGACCCAGTACTTC. It specifies CASSLGLVVETQYF.

This clonotype is a singleton in its sample. The chain carries TRBV5-1 and TRBJ1-2, with TRBD1 matching 9 bases. With V trimmed by 4 bases and J by 6 bases, 1 base remained unmatched. The germline V gene has CDR1 SGHRS and CDR2 YFSETQ. The CDR3 is 12 amino acids. In nucleotides, the CDR3 is TGCGCCAGCAGCGGGACAGGGAATGGCTACACCTTC. It yields the protein CASSGTGNGYTF.

This clonotype occurred many times. This chain links TRBV11-3 with TRBJ2-7; tentatively, D is TRBD1 (6 bases). V gave up 0 bases and J gave up 2 bases, with 11 bases separating them. From germline, CDR1 is SGHNT and CDR2 YENEEA. The CDR3 contains 15 residues. CDR3 sequence (DNA): TGTGCCAGCAGCTTAGAGTCTAGGGGGACCTACGAGCAGTACTTC. The encoded protein is CASSLESRGTYEQYF.

This clonotype was recorded at least ten times. J is TRBJ1-4 and V is TRBV6-5; D call uncertain. Looked up from germline, CDR1 is MNHEY and CDR2 is SVGAGI. The ends were cut back, 6 bases at V and 3 bases at J, with 14 bases in the middle. The CDR3 has 15 residues. The CDR3: CASRLSPAANEKLFF. For the CDR3, the DNA is TGTGCCAGCAGATTAAGTCCTGCGGCTAATGAAAAACTGTTTTTT.

This clonotype came up many times. The chain employs TRBV5-6 and TRBJ2-7; D is undetermined. Germline CDR1 SGHDT, CDR2 YYEEEE. The CDR3 is 12 amino acids. V shed 5 bases and J shed 7 bases, with 13 bases lying between them. Here the CDR3 reads CASRGPMGEQYF. CDR3 nucleotides: TGTGCCAGCAGAGGGCCGATGGGGGAGCAGTACTTC.

This clonotype was seen many times. The J gene is TRBJ2-7, the V gene TRBV7-2; TRBD2 matches 14 bases. From germline, CDR1 is SGHTA and CDR2 FQGNSA. The CDR3 is 18 amino acids. The J segment lost 0 bases and the V segment lost 1 base, leaving 5 bases of the junction unmatched. The CDR3 region is CASSLEGGLAGASYEQYF. The CDR3 nucleotides read TGTGCCAGCAGCTTAGAGGGGGGACTAGCGGGAGCCTCCTACGAGCAGTACTTC. Full variable domain (rest looked up from reference TRBV7-2 and TRBJ2-7): GAGVSQSPSNKVTEKGKDVELRCDPISGHTALYWYRQSLGQGLEFLIYFQGNSAPDKSGLPSDRFSAERTGGSVSTLTIQRTQQEDSAVYLCASSLEGGLAGASYEQYFGPGTRLTVT.

V and J are TRBV10-3 and TRBJ2-5, with D tentatively TRBD1 (5 bases). The V end lost 4 bases, the J end lost 5 bases, and 17 bases lay between the germline ends. The CDR3 runs to 15 residues. Per the germline V gene, CDR1 is ENHRY and CDR2 is SYGVKD. The CDR3 nucleotides read TGTGCCATCAGTGGGCCCAAGGGGATGATGGAGACCCAGTACTTC. It is translated as CAISGPKGMMETQYF.

The rearrangement links TRBV11-2 to TRBJ2-5; no clear D gene. The germline CDR1 and CDR2 sequences are SGHAT and FQNNGV. Trimming cost V 0 bases and J 4 bases, with 9 bases left between them. This CDR3 contains 14 residues. CDR3 sequence (DNA): TGTGCCAGCAGCTTAGACCCTCGAGGAGAGACCCAGTACTTC. This codes for CASSLDPRGETQYF.

This clonotype showed up many times. The V call is TRBV6-5, the J call TRBJ1-2; no reliable D call. The germline V and J ends were trimmed by 0 bases and 12 bases, with 14 bases remaining between them. CDR3 length: 13 amino acids. From germline, CDR1 is MNHEY and CDR2 SVGAGI. Written as DNA, the CDR3 is TGTGCCAGCAGTTACTCCGGGCCTCAATGGAACACCTTC. Protein product: CASSYSGPQWNTF.

This clonotype was observed at least ten times. The chain carries TRBV11-2 and TRBJ1-5, with D uncertain. Trimming removed 0 bases from V and 9 bases from J, with 9 bases in between. Germline V lookup: CDR1 SGHAT, CDR2 FQNNGV. The CDR3 consists of 13 residues. DNA for the CDR3: TGTGCCAGCAGCTTAGAGGAATGGGGGCCCCAGCATTTT. This translates into CASSLEEWGPQHF. The full variable domain, in which reference TRBV11-2 and TRBJ1-5 provide the parts outside the CDR3, is EAGVAQSPRYKIIEKRQSVAFWCNPISGHATLYWYQQILGQGPKLLIQFQNNGVVDDSQLPKDRFSAERLKGVDSTLKIQPAKLEDSAVYLCASSLEEWGPQHFGDGTRLSIL.

This clonotype was detected a few times. This chain links TRBV29-1 with TRBJ1-2; D remains ambiguous. CDR1 and CDR2 from the germline V gene are SQVTM and ANQGSEA. This CDR3 region has 11 residues. Trimming removed 3 bases from V and 6 bases from J, with 8 bases in between. CDR3 in DNA: TGCAGCGTTGACGAGGGTCATGGCTACACCTTC. Residues: CSVDEGHGYTF.

This clonotype was detected ten times or more. The chain couples TRBV2 to TRBJ1-1, with D possibly being TRBD1 (5 bases). The CDR3 extends over 13 amino acids. The germline V gene encodes CDR1 SNHLY and CDR2 FYNNEI. V was clipped by 4 bases and J by 5 bases, with 11 bases between them. The CDR3 bases are TGTGCCAGCAGTGTGGGGGTCGGGACTGAAGCTTTCTTT. Translation: CASSVGVGTEAFF.

This clonotype has at least ten counts. V gene TRBV6-5 combines with J gene TRBJ1-5, with D possibly matching TRBD1 (5 bases). There are 12 residues in the CDR3. Germline-derived CDR1 and CDR2 are MNHEY and SVGAGI. The V gene lost 2 bases and the J gene lost 8 bases, with 7 bases spanning the gap. CDR3 DNA: TGTGCCAGCAGTTACAGGGGAAAGCCCCAGCATTTT. Its translation is CASSYRGKPQHF.

In the case of this clonotype: A much more abundant neighbour one base away suggests this may be a read error. The chain links TRBV30 to TRBJ2-5; 7 bases align to TRBD2. V was pared by 6 bases and J by 5 bases, with 9 bases of the junction left unmatched. From germline, CDR1 is GTSNPN and CDR2 SVGIG (reference sequence). The CDR3 loop spans 13 amino acids. CDR3: CACSSRLAETQYF. CDR3 in DNA: TGTGCCTGCTCTTCGAGACTAGCTGAGACCCAGTACTTC.

The chain couples TRBV19 to TRBJ2-1; 11 bases align to TRBD2. The V segment lost 9 bases and the J segment 8 bases; nucleotides outside the gene matches: 12. CDR1 is LNHDA, CDR2 SQIVND, per germline (reference sequence). The CDR3 spans 15 residues. In nucleotides, the CDR3 is TGTGCCAGCATGGGGGCTAGCGGGAGGTTGGATGAGCAGTTCTTC. Protein: CASMGASGRLDEQFF.